The rows below give T cell receptor beta chains drawn from one sample of a study of T cell responses to AZD1222 COVID-19 vaccine. The method was immunoSEQ multiplex PCR; TCRdb's version includes in-frame clones alone and lacks a portion of them. The data hold roughly 130,000 clones, with roughly 94% observed a single time. The source was peripheral blood, collected on day 0 of AZD1222 vaccination. These receptors all come from an adult in good health. Both conserved end residues are part of each CDR3. The D gene is left open where the match is weak. Clone size appears in some rows only: once, few, many, or a class for an expanded clone.

-	TRBV11-3	TRBJ1-1	-	CASSPTTKMNTEAFF	TGTGCCAGCAGCCCAACGACCAAAATGAACACTGAAGCTTTCTTT
-	TRBV27	TRBJ1-3	-	CASSLMRGSGNTIYF	TGTGCCAGCAGTTTAATGAGAGGGTCTGGAAACACCATATATTTT
TRBD1	TRBV2	TRBJ2-7	few	CASREPTGDSYEQYF	TGTGCCAGCAGGGAACCGACAGGGGACTCCTACGAGCAGTACTTC
-	TRBV18	TRBJ2-5	-	CASSPAYQETQYF	TGTGCCAGCTCACCCGCGTACCAAGAGACCCAGTACTTC
TRBD1	TRBV28	TRBJ1-2	-	CASRPQGARNYGYTF	TGTGCCAGCAGGCCGCAGGGGGCGCGAAACTATGGCTACACCTTC
-	TRBV7-6	TRBJ2-7	-	CASSLVGGPLGEQYF	TGTGCCAGCAGCTTAGTGGGAGGTCCCCTAGGGGAGCAGTACTTC
-	TRBV6-1	TRBJ1-2	-	CASSEANINPGYTF	TGTGCCAGCAGTGAAGCCAACATAAATCCTGGCTACACCTTC
TRBD2	TRBV6-4	TRBJ2-1	once	CASTSPGLAVSYNEQFF	TGTGCCAGCACCAGCCCGGGACTAGCGGTCTCCTACAATGAGCAGTTCTTC
-	TRBV4-3	TRBJ2-3	-	CASSQEYWTTDTQYF	TGCGCCAGCAGCCAAGAATACTGGACCACAGATACGCAGTATTTT
TRBD2	TRBV10-2	TRBJ2-3	-	CASSDGTSGGWAQYF	TGCGCCAGCAGTGACGGGACTAGCGGCGGGTGGGCGCAGTATTTT
-	TRBV3-1/TRBV3-2	TRBJ1-6	few	CASSQRWRQGGSPLHF	TGTGCCAGCAGCCAAAGGTGGCGGCAGGGTGGGTCACCCCTCCACTTT
-	TRBV6-5	TRBJ2-6	-	CASSYSGVSGANVLTF	TGTGCCAGCAGTTACTCGGGCGTGTCTGGGGCCAACGTCCTGACTTTC
-	TRBV28	TRBJ2-5	-	CASATGAPGETQYF	TGTGCCAGCGCAACTGGGGCGCCGGGGGAGACCCAGTACTTC
TRBD2	TRBV18	TRBJ2-5	-	CASSPLLAGEGETQYF	TGTGCCAGCTCACCACTACTAGCGGGAGAAGGAGAGACCCAGTACTTC
-	TRBV5-1	TRBJ2-2	-	CASSFSSTTGELFF	TGCGCCAGCAGCTTTTCGTCAACCACCGGGGAGCTGTTTTTT
-	TRBV12-3/TRBV12-4	TRBJ2-7	-	CASSLGGDEQYF	TGTGCCAGCAGCCTAGGGGGAGACGAGCAGTACTTC
TRBD2	TRBV2	TRBJ2-1	once	CASSERREVYNEQFF	TGTGCCAGCAGTGAACGGCGGGAGGTTTACAATGAGCAGTTCTTC
TRBD1	TRBV9	TRBJ2-4	-	CASSEQGAKNIQYF	TGTGCCAGCAGCGAACAGGGGGCCAAAAACATTCAGTACTTC
-	TRBV11-3	TRBJ1-6	once	CASSWETVVSYNSPLHF	TGTGCCAGCAGCTGGGAAACAGTGGTCTCCTATAATTCACCCCTCCACTTT
-	TRBV7-7	TRBJ1-5	-	CASSLGPNQPQHF	TGTGCCAGCAGCTTGGGCCCTAATCAGCCCCAGCATTTT
-	TRBV6-2/TRBV6-3	TRBJ2-7	-	CASSYGSRQYF	TGTGCCAGCAGTTACGGCAGTCGGCAGTACTTC
TRBD2	TRBV30	TRBJ2-2	-	CAWASGRNTGELFF	TGTGCCTGGGCTAGCGGGAGGAACACCGGGGAGCTGTTTTTT
-	TRBV24-1	TRBJ1-1	-	CATSDPNTEAFF	TGTGCCACCAGTGATCCGAACACTGAAGCTTTCTTT
-	TRBV6-1	TRBJ1-6	-	CASSEGHSPLHF	TGTGCCAGCAGTGAAGGTCATTCACCCCTCCACTTT
-	TRBV2	TRBJ2-3	-	CASSRTDTQYF	TGTGCCAGCAGTAGGACAGATACGCAGTATTTT
TRBD1	TRBV10-3	TRBJ2-7	-	CAISDPRGPYEQYF	TGTGCCATCAGTGACCCTAGGGGGCCATACGAGCAGTACTTC
-	TRBV30	TRBJ1-2	-	CVGLMEHPNYGYTF	TGTGTCGGACTTATGGAACACCCGAACTATGGCTACACCTTC
-	TRBV28	TRBJ1-1	-	CASSFAGTEAFF	TGTGCCAGCAGTTTTGCAGGGACTGAAGCTTTCTTT
-	TRBV18	TRBJ2-1	-	CASSRGSDNEQFF	TGTGCCAGCTCACGGGGGTCCGACAATGAGCAGTTCTTC
TRBD1	TRBV12-5	TRBJ1-1	-	CASGLGTGPEDTEAFF	TGTGCTAGTGGTTTAGGGACAGGCCCCGAGGACACTGAAGCTTTCTTT
-	TRBV25-1	TRBJ1-2	-	CASSAHDGRGNYGYTF	TGTGCCAGCAGTGCCCACGACGGCAGGGGAAACTATGGCTACACCTTC
-	TRBV7-2	TRBJ1-6	-	CASSSHPGAMGSPLHF	TGTGCCAGCAGCTCACACCCGGGGGCTATGGGTTCACCCCTCCACTTT
TRBD2	TRBV2	TRBJ2-7	-	CASSEGLASNEQYF	TGTGCCAGCAGTGAAGGACTAGCTTCAAACGAGCAGTACTTC
TRBD2	TRBV12-5	TRBJ2-1	-	CASGLDLLAGVYNEQFF	TGTGCTAGTGGTTTGGATCTTCTAGCGGGAGTTTACAATGAGCAGTTCTTC
TRBD1	TRBV7-2	TRBJ2-5	-	CASSIEQGSETQYF	TGTGCCAGCAGCATAGAACAGGGGTCGGAGACCCAGTACTTC
TRBD2	TRBV28	TRBJ2-3	-	CASSLRTSAGTDTQYF	TGTGCCAGCAGTTTAAGGACTAGCGCTGGCACAGATACGCAGTATTTT
-	TRBV9	TRBJ1-6	-	CASSVRQANSPLHF	TGTGCCAGCAGCGTCCGACAGGCTAATTCACCCCTCCACTTT
-	TRBV29-1	TRBJ1-2	-	CSVSIQQGYYGFTF	TGCAGCGTTTCTATACAACAGGGCTACTATGGCTTCACCTTC
-	TRBV19	TRBJ1-5	-	CASGRQGNQPQHF	TGTGCCAGTGGGAGGCAGGGGAATCAGCCCCAGCATTTT
-	TRBV29-1	TRBJ1-1	-	CSGGDTRKPEAFF	TGCAGCGGCGGGGACACCAGGAAGCCTGAAGCTTTCTTT
-	TRBV5-1	TRBJ2-1	-	CATHGPGAEQFF	TGCGCCACCCATGGTCCCGGGGCTGAGCAGTTCTTC
-	TRBV18	TRBJ1-1	-	CASSPLENTEAFF	TGTGCCAGCTCACCACTAGAGAACACTGAAGCTTTCTTT